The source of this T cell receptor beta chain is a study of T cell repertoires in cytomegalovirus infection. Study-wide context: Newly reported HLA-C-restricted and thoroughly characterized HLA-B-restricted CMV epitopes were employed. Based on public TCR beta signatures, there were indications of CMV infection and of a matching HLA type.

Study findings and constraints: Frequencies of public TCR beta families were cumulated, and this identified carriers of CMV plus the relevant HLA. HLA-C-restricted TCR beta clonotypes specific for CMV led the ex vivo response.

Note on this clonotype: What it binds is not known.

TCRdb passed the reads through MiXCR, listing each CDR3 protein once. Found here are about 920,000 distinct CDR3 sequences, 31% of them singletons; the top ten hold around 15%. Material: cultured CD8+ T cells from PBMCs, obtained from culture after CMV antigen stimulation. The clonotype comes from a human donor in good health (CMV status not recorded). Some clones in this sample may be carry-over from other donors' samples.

CDR3 in amino acids: CASANQPQHF. The CDR3 bases are TGTGCCAGCGCGAATCAGCCCCAGCATTTT. The chain uses TRBV6-1 and TRBJ1-5, with D unresolved. This CDR3 is built from 10 residues. In germline, CDR1 is MNHNS, CDR2 SASEGT. V lost 8 bases and J lost 4, with 3 bases in between.